This T cell receptor beta chain was obtained from a study of blood T cell repertoires in COVID-19. At the level of the study: The study drew acute and convalescent COVID-19 samples from the United States, Italy and Spain. The analysed material was cDNA or gDNA that came from T cells, B-cell-depleted T cells, or PBMCs.

In the original workflow: Reference gene primers were amplified, and this amplification served to estimate nucleated cell counts. The method was immunoSEQ multiplex PCR; TCRdb's version includes in-frame clones alone and lacks a portion of them. The D gene and trimming were derived from the DNA, and the V and J assignments and clone size from that table. The sample comprises about 140,000 clones, 81% of which are singletons, and 8.4% rests with the top ten. V lost 2 bases to trimming and J lost 3 bases; unmatched junction nucleotides: 9. CDR1 is LNHDA and CDR2 is SQIVND in the germline V gene (reference sequence). The CDR3 runs to 17 residues.

This TCR came from a woman aged 55 to 70 with active or convalescent COVID-19. The gene calls are TRBV19 and TRBJ1-1, with TRBD1 matching over 10 bases. The sequencing sample was made of peripheral blood. CDR3 region: CASSITPRDRGYTEAFF. The CDR3 DNA reads as TGTGCCAGTAGTATAACCCCCCGGGACAGGGGATACACTGAAGCTTTCTTT.